The 10 T cell receptor beta chains in this list originate from one sample, sequenced in a study of human thymus T cells. Assay: immunoSEQ multiplex PCR; the TCRdb copy retains only in-frame clones and omits some. Among under 150,000 clones, 90% to 95% were seen once, and the ten largest hold 0.02% to 0.03%. Corrective cardiac surgery supplied the resected thymus tissue. The material sequenced was thymus tissue. The source is a boy younger than two with a congenital heart defect but otherwise immunologically healthy.

The chain joins TRBV15 to TRBJ1-2; D not certain. This CDR3 is built from 14 residues. Germline CDR1 reads LNHNV; CDR2 reads YYDKDF (reference sequence). V lost 9 bases to trimming and J lost 3 bases, with 17 bases between them. The CDR3, as DNA: TGTGCCACGATCGCGGTCTCATCTCACTATGGCTACACCTTC. This codes for CATIAVSSHYGYTF. The full variable domain, its missing parts supplied by reference TRBV15 and TRBJ1-2, is DAMVIQNPRYQVTQFGKPVTLSCSQTLNHNVMYWYQQKSSQAPKLLFHYYDKDFNNEADTPDNFQSRRPNTSFCFLDIRSPGLGDTAMYLCATIAVSSHYGYTFGSGTRLTVV.

The sample holds a few counts of this clone. This rearrangement joins TRBV15 to TRBJ1-5; TRBD1 aligns across 8 bases. Germline V gives CDR1 LNHNV, CDR2 YYDKDF (reference sequence). V trimming: 4 bases; J trimming: 6 bases; junction bases outside the gene matches: 8. CDR3 length: 15 residues. CDR3 region: CATSTRDRLTQPQHF. CDR3 DNA sequence: TGTGCCACCAGCACCCGGGACAGGCTCACTCAGCCCCAGCATTTT.

The rearrangement joins TRBV12-5 to TRBJ1-5, with 10 nucleotides matching TRBD1. The CDR3 is 17 residues long. The germline CDR1 and CDR2 sequences are LGHNT and FRNRAP. Germline trimming cut 5 bases from V and 5 bases from J; bases unmatched to any gene: 12. In DNA, the CDR3 is TGTGCTAGTGGTCGGAAAAATGGACAGGGGGGCGATCAGCCCCAGCATTTT. Translation: CASGRKNGQGGDQPQHF.

V is TRBV6-1 and J is TRBJ1-1; TRBD1 might be the D (6 bases). The CDR3 sequence is 12 residues long. V was cut by 7 bases and J by 6 bases, with 12 bases left in between. The germline V gene encodes CDR1 MNHNS and CDR2 SASEGT. The CDR3 coding sequence is TGTGCCAGCAAAGGGGGGGGTGCTGAAGCTTTCTTT. The encoded protein is CASKGGGAEAFF.

The CDR3 DNA reads as TGTGCCACCAGGCCACCGACAGGGACCTATGGCTACACCTTC. It specifies CATRPPTGTYGYTF. This chain links TRBV15 with TRBJ1-2; 7 positions agree with TRBD1. The CDR3 sequence is 14 residues long. The germline V gene encodes CDR1 LNHNV and CDR2 YYDKDF (reference sequence). The V and J ends lost 6 bases and 4 bases, in that order; junction bases with no gene match: 8.

The chain joins TRBV2 to TRBJ2-5; 8 nucleotides agree with TRBD2. V shed 2 bases, J shed 5 bases, and the junction held 7 bases outside the gene matches. The length of the CDR3 is 15 residues. Germline CDR1 SNHLY, CDR2 FYNNEI. CDR3 DNA sequence: TGTGCCAGCAGTGAACGGGGGGGGGCTCGGGAGACCCAGTACTTC. The encoded protein is CASSERGGARETQYF.

The J gene is TRBJ2-3, the V gene TRBV1; the tabulated D call, TRBD1, remains unverified against the DNA. TRBV1 is a pseudogene segment. The CDR3 sequence is 18 residues long. DNA for the CDR3: TGCACCAGCAGCCAAGCCCCCAGGGCTCGGACGGAGACAGATACGCAGTATTTT. Encoded protein: CTSSQAPRARTETDTQYF.

V and J are TRBV4-3 and TRBJ1-3, with no clear D. There are 22 residues in the CDR3. Germline CDR1 reads LGHNA; CDR2 reads YSLEER. V was cut by 0 bases and J by 0 bases, with 27 bases left in between. The CDR3 loop is CASSQDRHYRATRSSSGNTIYF. CDR3 coding DNA: TGCGCCAGCAGCCAAGATCGCCACTATAGGGCCACTCGATCTAGCTCTGGAAACACCATATATTTT.

This clone was seen just once. This chain joins TRBV28 and TRBJ1-2, with unresolved D. V lost 2 bases and J 2 bases, leaving 9 bases between the germline ends. The germline V gene encodes CDR1 MDHEN and CDR2 SYDVKM. The CDR3 is made up of 14 amino acids. The CDR3 sequence: CASSLGTQNYGYTF. CDR3 nucleotide sequence: TGTGCCAGCAGTTTAGGTACGCAGAACTATGGCTACACCTTC.

CDR3 in DNA: TGCGCCAGCAGCCAAGAGCAGGGCCTCACTCTAAATCAGCCCCAGCATTTT. It yields the protein CASSQEQGLTLNQPQHF. The V gene is TRBV4-1, the J gene TRBJ1-5, with a tentative D call TRBD1 (5 bases). Deletions cut 0 bases from V and 4 bases from J, with 16 bases between. CDR1 is MGHRA and CDR2 is YSYEKL in the germline V gene. This CDR3 is 17 amino acids long.